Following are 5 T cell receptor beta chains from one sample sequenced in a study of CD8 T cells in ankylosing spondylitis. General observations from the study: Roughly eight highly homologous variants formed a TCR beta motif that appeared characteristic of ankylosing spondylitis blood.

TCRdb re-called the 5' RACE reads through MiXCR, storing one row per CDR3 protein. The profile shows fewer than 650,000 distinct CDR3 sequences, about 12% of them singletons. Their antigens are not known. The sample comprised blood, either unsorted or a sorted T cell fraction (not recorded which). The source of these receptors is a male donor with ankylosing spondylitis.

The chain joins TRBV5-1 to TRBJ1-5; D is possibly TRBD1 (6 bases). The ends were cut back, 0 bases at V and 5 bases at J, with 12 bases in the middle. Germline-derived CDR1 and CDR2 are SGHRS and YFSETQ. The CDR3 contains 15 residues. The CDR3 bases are TGCGCCAGCAGCTTGGGGAACAGGGTGGATCAGCCCCAGCATTTT. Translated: CASSLGNRVDQPQHF.

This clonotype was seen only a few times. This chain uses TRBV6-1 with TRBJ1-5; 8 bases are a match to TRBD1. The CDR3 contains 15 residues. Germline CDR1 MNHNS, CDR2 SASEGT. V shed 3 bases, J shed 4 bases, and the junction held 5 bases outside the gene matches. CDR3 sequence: CASSEQGATNQPQHF. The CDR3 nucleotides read TGTGCCAGCAGTGAGCAGGGGGCAACAAATCAGCCCCAGCATTTT.

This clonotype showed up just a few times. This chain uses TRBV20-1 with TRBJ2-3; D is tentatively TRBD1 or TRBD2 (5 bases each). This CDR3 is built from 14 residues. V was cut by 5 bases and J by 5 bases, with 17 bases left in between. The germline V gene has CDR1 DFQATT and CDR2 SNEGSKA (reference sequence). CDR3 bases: TGCAGTGCTTCTCCGGGACCGGCGGGAGATACGCAGTATTTT. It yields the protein CSASPGPAGDTQYF.

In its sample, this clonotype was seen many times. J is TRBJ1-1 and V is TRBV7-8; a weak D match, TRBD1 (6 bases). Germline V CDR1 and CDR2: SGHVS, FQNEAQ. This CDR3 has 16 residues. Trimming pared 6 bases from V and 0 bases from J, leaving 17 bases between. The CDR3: CASRGPGAEVNTEAFF. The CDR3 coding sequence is TGTGCCAGCAGAGGCCCGGGGGCGGAGGTGAACACTGAAGCTTTCTTT.

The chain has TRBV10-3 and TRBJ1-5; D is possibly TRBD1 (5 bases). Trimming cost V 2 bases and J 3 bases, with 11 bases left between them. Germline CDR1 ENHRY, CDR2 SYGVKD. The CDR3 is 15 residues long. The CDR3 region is CAISETSGFNQPQHF. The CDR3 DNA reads TGTGCCATCAGTGAGACCTCAGGGTTCAATCAGCCCCAGCATTTT.